The 14 T cell receptor beta chains reported below all come from one sample, sequenced in a study of blood T cell repertoires in COVID-19. Measured with immunoSEQ multiplex PCR; TCRdb has only the in-frame clones, and not every one. The sample lists around 200,000 clones; approximately 80% were seen once. Sequencing input: peripheral blood. The receptors stem from a woman older than 75 with acute or convalescent COVID-19.

The chain uses TRBV10-3 and TRBJ1-4, with a tentative D call TRBD1 (6 bases). V lost 5 bases and J lost 8, with 18 bases in between. Germline-derived CDR1 and CDR2 are ENHRY and SYGVKD. The CDR3 extends over 15 amino acids. The CDR3 DNA is TGTGCCATCAGTCAGGGACACGGTACCAGCGAAAAACTGTTTTTT. Encoded protein: CAISQGHGTSEKLFF.

This clone was detected only a few times. The V gene is TRBV3-1 (or the pseudogene TRBV3-2), the J gene TRBJ1-3; the D gene is possibly TRBD1 (5 bases). CDR1 is LGHDT and CDR2 is YNNKEL in the germline V gene (reference sequence). With 1 base removed from V and 1 base from J, the gap between germline ends came to 11 bases. CDR3 length equals 16 residues. CDR3 DNA: TGTGCCAGCAGCCAAGGGGGCGGGGGATCTGGAAACACCATATATTTT. It translates to CASSQGGGGSGNTIYF.

This chain links TRBV28 with TRBJ1-6; D uncertain. This CDR3 is 15 amino acids long. Germline CDR1 MDHEN, CDR2 SYDVKM. V lost 5 bases, J lost 7 bases, and 15 bases lay in between. CDR3 sequence: CASSPSSGLNSPLHF. DNA for the CDR3: TGTGCCAGCAGTCCATCCTCCGGGTTGAATTCACCCCTCCACTTT.

The chain links TRBV7-9 to TRBJ2-4; D gene ambiguous. This CDR3 contains 14 residues. CDR1 is SEHNR and CDR2 is FQNEAQ in the germline V gene (reference sequence). V was trimmed by 2 bases and J by 1 base, leaving 6 bases between them. CDR3 sequence (DNA): TGTGCCAGCAGCTTAACAGAGGCCAAAAACATTCAGTACTTC. Amino acids: CASSLTEAKNIQYF.

This clone was detected only once. The same CDR3 can be traced to other DNA sequences in this sample. V gene TRBV18 combines with J gene TRBJ2-3; 7 bases line up with TRBD2. CDR1 and CDR2 (germline): KGHSH, LQKENI. Unmatched junction bases numbered 4, after V lost 0 bases and J lost 1 base. The CDR3 runs 16 residues. CDR3 in DNA: TGTGCCAGCTCACCACCAACGGGGGGAGGCACAGATACGCAGTATTTT. It encodes CASSPPTGGGTDTQYF.

The chain has TRBV9 and TRBJ2-1; D is ambiguous. Germline CDR1 and CDR2: SGDLS and YYNGEE. This CDR3 contains 12 residues. V shed 3 bases and J shed 6 bases, with 7 bases lying between them. CDR3 in amino acids: CASSGFGNEQFF. CDR3 in DNA: TGTGCCAGCAGCGGTTTCGGCAATGAGCAGTTCTTC.

This chain connects TRBV19 to TRBJ2-1, with D maybe TRBD2 (6 bases). This CDR3 is built from 14 residues. The germline CDR1 and CDR2 sequences are LNHDA and SQIVND (reference sequence). V lost 6 bases to trimming and J lost 4 bases, with 13 bases between them. The CDR3 sequence is CASRRGGDYNEQFF. The CDR3, as DNA: TGTGCCAGTAGGCGCGGAGGGGATTACAATGAGCAGTTCTTC.

This sequence joins TRBV24-1 and TRBJ2-7; 8 bases line up with TRBD1. V gave up 2 bases and J gave up 2 bases; unmatched junction bases: 1. This CDR3 has 14 residues. Germline V gene lookup returns CDR1 KGHDR and CDR2 SFDVKD. The CDR3: CATSDSDRAYEQYF. Here the CDR3 DNA reads TGTGCCACCAGTGATTCGGACAGGGCCTACGAGCAGTACTTC.

The chain is built from TRBV4-1 and TRBJ2-7; 8 bases agree with TRBD2. CDR1 and CDR2 (germline): MGHRA, YSYEKL. The J segment lost 1 base and the V segment lost 0 bases, leaving 5 bases of the junction unmatched. The CDR3 extends over 16 amino acids. The CDR3 sequence is CASSQDDLAGSYEQYF. The CDR3 DNA sequence: TGCGCCAGCAGCCAAGATGATCTAGCGGGTTCCTACGAGCAGTACTTC.

The chain recombines TRBV3-1 (or the pseudogene TRBV3-2) with TRBJ1-1; D perhaps matches TRBD1 (5 bases). CDR1 and CDR2 from the germline V gene are LGHDT and YNNKEL (reference sequence). The CDR3 is 14 amino acids. The ends were cut back, 4 bases at V and 1 base at J, with 10 bases in the middle. Here the CDR3 reads CASSPGRGNTEAFF. The CDR3, as DNA: TGTGCCAGCAGCCCAGGGCGCGGGAACACTGAAGCTTTCTTT.

The chain combines TRBV29-1 with TRBJ2-7, with D possibly matching TRBD1 (5 bases). From germline, CDR1 is SQVTM and CDR2 ANQGSEA. This CDR3 has 12 amino acids. Trimming took 5 bases from V and 2 from J, leaving 10 bases between them. This CDR3 reads CSVREDTYEQYF. Here the CDR3 DNA reads TGCAGCGTTCGAGAGGACACCTACGAGCAGTACTTC.

This clone was seen more than once but under ten times. The chain links TRBV5-3 to TRBJ2-7; TRBD2 matches at 7 bases. TRBV5-3 is classed as an ORF, of uncertain function. V lost 4 bases and J lost 5; bases outside the gene matches: 9. This CDR3 has 14 amino acids. The CDR3 region is CARSPPGGRDEQYF. The DNA of the CDR3 is TGTGCCAGAAGCCCGCCGGGCGGGAGAGACGAGCAGTACTTC.

The CDR3 sequence is CASSYRRLAGGLQETQYF. CDR3 DNA sequence: TGTGCCAGCAGCTACCGTCGACTAGCGGGGGGGCTCCAAGAGACCCAGTACTTC. The genes are TRBV7-9 and TRBJ2-5, with 14 bases identical to TRBD2. The CDR3 has 18 amino acids. Germline CDR1 SEHNR, CDR2 FQNEAQ (reference sequence). J lost 1 base, V lost 4 bases, and 8 bases had no gene match.

As DNA, the CDR3 is TGTGCCTGGAGTGTTACAGGGGGCATGAATTCACCCCTCCACTTT. This codes for CAWSVTGGMNSPLHF. The rearrangement uses TRBV30 and TRBJ1-6; 9 bases map to TRBD1. CDR1 is GTSNPN and CDR2 is SVGIG in the germline V gene (reference sequence). This CDR3 has 15 amino acids. Unmatched junction bases numbered 4, after V lost 0 bases and J lost 7 bases.